This T cell receptor (beta chain) was identified in a study of cytomegalovirus exposure and HLA in healthy donors. CDR1 and CDR2 from the germline V gene are SGHVS and FNYEAQ. The CDR3 is 18 residues long. Unmatched junction bases numbered 13, after V lost 3 bases and J lost 2 bases. Use of 60 Vbeta and 13 Jbeta primers characterized the PCR. TCRdb keeps only in-frame clones here, not all; method: immunoSEQ multiplex PCR. The table records some 240,000 clones, approximately 78% of them present only once. The specimen was PBMCs. The chain uses TRBV7-6 and TRBJ2-5, with 9 bases identical to TRBD2. The source of this sequence is a male donor in good health and CMV-seronegative. DNA of the CDR3: TGTGCCAGCAGCTTGCGTCTAGCGGGACGGATGGTACAAGAGACCCAGTACTTC. The encoded protein is CASSLRLAGRMVQETQYF.